This T cell receptor (beta chain) was profiled in a study of beta chain features in type 1 diabetes. Study-level background: Patients looked much like healthy donors when it came to age, gender and cell yields.

The CDR3 spans 14 residues. Per the germline V gene, CDR1 is MGHDK and CDR2 is SYGVNS. The germline V and J ends were trimmed by 3 bases and 1 base, with 7 bases remaining between them. The authors reverse transcribed all of the isolated RNA, so sequencing captured expressed TCRB transcripts. Measured with immunoSEQ multiplex PCR; TCRdb has only the in-frame clones, and not every one. This sample has under 400,000 clones; approximately 12% occur once, and the top ten carry 0.0095% to 0.013%. This clone was recorded a few times. No antigen is known for it. The sample carries other DNA sequences with the same CDR3. The study, taken as a whole, reports: There were fewer insertions and more deletions at the VDJ junctions of type 1 diabetes patients. TCRB CDR3s were moderately but significantly shorter in Type 1 diabetes patients in all four CD4+ subsets.

Sorting gave populations that all exceeded 95% purity. The genes are TRBV25-1 and TRBJ1-3, with a tentative D call TRBD1 (5 bases). The receptor was isolated from a woman aged 18-35 years with type 1 diabetes. The sequencing input was naive CD4+ T cells from blood. The CDR3 DNA reads as TGTGCCAGCAGTGAGCCAGGGTCTGGAAACACCATATATTTT. Amino acids: CASSEPGSGNTIYF.